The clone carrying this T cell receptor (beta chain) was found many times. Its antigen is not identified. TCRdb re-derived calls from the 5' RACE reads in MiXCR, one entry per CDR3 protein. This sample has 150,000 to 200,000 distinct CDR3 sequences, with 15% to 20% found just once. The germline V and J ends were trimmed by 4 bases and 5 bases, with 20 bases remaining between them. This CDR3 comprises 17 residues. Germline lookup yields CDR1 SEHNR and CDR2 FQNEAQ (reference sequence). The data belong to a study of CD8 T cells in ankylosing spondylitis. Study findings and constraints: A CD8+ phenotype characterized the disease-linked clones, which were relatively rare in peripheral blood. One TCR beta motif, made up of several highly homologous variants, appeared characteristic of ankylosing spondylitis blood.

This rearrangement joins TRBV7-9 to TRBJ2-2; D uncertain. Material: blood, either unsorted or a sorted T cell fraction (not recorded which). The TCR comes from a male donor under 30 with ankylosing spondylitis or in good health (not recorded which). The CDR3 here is CASSSSTVAPRTGELFF. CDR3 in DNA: TGTGCCAGCAGCTCCTCAACGGTGGCCCCGAGGACCGGGGAGCTGTTTTTT. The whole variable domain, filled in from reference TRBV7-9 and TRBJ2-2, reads DTGVSQNPRHKITKRGQNVTFRCDPISEHNRLYWYRQTLGQGPEFLTYFQNEAQLEKSRLLSDRFSAERPKGSFSTLEIQRTEQGDSAMYLCASSSSTVAPRTGELFFGEGSRLTVL.